This is a list of T cell receptor beta chains from one sample in a study of response to subunit inactivated influenza vaccine. TCRdb recomputed calls from the RT-PCR reads with MiXCR, one row per CDR3 protein. The table records just under 550,000 distinct CDR3 sequences, roughly 25% of them present only once. A further study also used this sample, focusing on T cells expressing NK-cell markers.

The sample was CD4+ T cells sorted from PBMCs, taken 11 to 12 days after vaccination. These receptors were taken from a middle-aged man who received an inactivated influenza vaccine. CDR3s include the opening cysteine and the closing phenylalanine or tryptophan. The D gene is left open where the match is weak. The listing skips clone size in some rows; elsewhere it reads once, few, many or a size class.

V gene: TRBV24-1
J gene: TRBJ1-1
CDR3 length: 15
D gene: TRBD1
clone size: few
CDR3 protein: CATSDSRQGNTEAFF
CDR3 DNA: TGTGCCACCAGTGATTCACGACAGGGGAACACTGAAGCTTTCTTT

V gene: TRBV5-1
J gene: TRBJ1-4
CDR3 length: 15
D gene: -
clone size: -
CDR3 protein: CASSLGSLTNEKLFF
CDR3 DNA: TGCGCCAGCAGCTTGGGCAGCTTGACTAATGAAAAACTGTTTTTT

V gene: TRBV28
J gene: TRBJ1-5
CDR3 length: 14
D gene: -
clone size: -
CDR3 protein: CATSKGDSNQPQHF
CDR3 DNA: TGTGCCACCTCAAAAGGGGATAGCAATCAGCCCCAGCATTTT

V gene: TRBV5-1
J gene: TRBJ2-7
CDR3 length: 13
D gene: -
clone size: many
CDR3 protein: CASSLDTGFEQYF
CDR3 DNA: TGCGCCAGCAGCTTGGACACAGGCTTCGAGCAGTACTTC

V gene: TRBV18
J gene: TRBJ1-6
CDR3 length: 14
D gene: -
clone size: -
CDR3 protein: CASSPMTVNSPLHF
CDR3 DNA: TGTGCCAGCTCACCAATGACTGTGAATTCACCCCTCCACTTT

V gene: TRBV4-1
J gene: TRBJ2-7
CDR3 length: 15
D gene: TRBD2
clone size: -
CDR3 protein: CASSQGLAFSYEQYF
CDR3 DNA: TGCGCCAGCAGCCAAGGACTAGCGTTTTCCTACGAGCAGTACTTC

V gene: TRBV5-5
J gene: TRBJ2-2
CDR3 length: 14
D gene: -
clone size: -
CDR3 protein: CASSRGPGTGELFF
CDR3 DNA: TGTGCCAGCAGCCGGGGACCAGGCACCGGGGAGCTGTTTTTT

V gene: TRBV7-8
J gene: TRBJ2-3
CDR3 length: 14
D gene: -
clone size: many
CDR3 protein: CASSLGGESDTQYF
CDR3 DNA: TGTGCCAGCAGCTTAGGGGGCGAATCAGATACGCAGTATTTT

V gene: TRBV12-3/TRBV12-4
J gene: TRBJ1-1
CDR3 length: 12
D gene: -
clone size: -
CDR3 protein: CASSLTAWRAFF
CDR3 DNA: TGTGCCAGCAGTTTGACAGCGTGGAGGGCTTTCTTT

V gene: TRBV11-2
J gene: TRBJ2-1
CDR3 length: 18
D gene: -
clone size: once
CDR3 protein: CASSPRELLEPTYNEQFF
CDR3 DNA: TGTGCCAGCAGCCCGAGGGAACTTTTAGAACCTACCTACAATGAGCAGTTCTTC

V gene: TRBV6-1
J gene: TRBJ2-7
CDR3 length: 13
D gene: -
clone size: -
CDR3 protein: CASRQGGGNEQYF
CDR3 DNA: TGTGCCAGCAGACAGGGTGGGGGGAACGAGCAGTACTTC

V gene: TRBV12-3/TRBV12-4
J gene: TRBJ1-2
CDR3 length: 15
D gene: -
clone size: -
CDR3 protein: CASTIGQRFNYGYTF
CDR3 DNA: TGTGCCAGCACCATTGGACAGAGATTTAACTATGGCTACACCTTC

V gene: TRBV7-9
J gene: TRBJ2-1
CDR3 length: 14
D gene: -
clone size: -
CDR3 protein: CASSSSTSYNEQFF
CDR3 DNA: TGTGCCAGCAGCTCAAGTACTAGCTACAATGAGCAGTTCTTC

V gene: TRBV3-1
J gene: TRBJ2-7
CDR3 length: 10
D gene: -
clone size: -
CDR3 protein: CASSGREQYF
CDR3 DNA: TGTGCCAGCAGTGGGAGAGAGCAGTACTTC

V gene: TRBV30
J gene: TRBJ1-3
CDR3 length: 12
D gene: -
clone size: few
CDR3 protein: CAWSGSGNTIYF
CDR3 DNA: TGTGCCTGGAGTGGTTCTGGAAACACCATATATTTT

V gene: TRBV6-1
J gene: TRBJ2-5
CDR3 length: 14
D gene: TRBD2
clone size: many
CDR3 protein: CASSRTSGLETQYF
CDR3 DNA: TGTGCCAGCAGCAGGACTAGCGGGTTAGAGACCCAGTACTTC

V gene: TRBV6-1
J gene: TRBJ2-7
CDR3 length: 13
D gene: -
clone size: -
CDR3 protein: CASSRGPTYEQYF
CDR3 DNA: TGTGCCAGCAGCCGGGGGCCGACCTACGAGCAGTACTTC

V gene: TRBV15
J gene: TRBJ1-5
CDR3 length: 18
D gene: TRBD1
clone size: -
CDR3 protein: CATSRHRRQGITNQPQHF
CDR3 DNA: TGTGCCACCAGCAGACACCGAAGACAGGGTATTACCAATCAGCCCCAGCATTTT

V gene: TRBV3-1
J gene: TRBJ2-5
CDR3 length: 13
D gene: -
clone size: -
CDR3 protein: CASSQENPGTQYF
CDR3 DNA: TGTGCCAGCAGCCAAGAAAACCCGGGGACCCAGTACTTC

V gene: TRBV15
J gene: TRBJ1-1
CDR3 length: 14
D gene: -
clone size: -
CDR3 protein: CATSRDLAATEAFF
CDR3 DNA: TGTGCCACCAGCAGAGATTTGGCGGCAACTGAAGCTTTCTTT

V gene: TRBV20-1
J gene: TRBJ2-3
CDR3 length: 14
D gene: -
clone size: many
CDR3 protein: CSARSPSSTDTQYF
CDR3 DNA: TGCAGTGCTAGGAGCCCGTCTAGCACAGATACGCAGTATTTT

V gene: TRBV7-2
J gene: TRBJ2-3
CDR3 length: 14
D gene: -
clone size: many
CDR3 protein: CASSLAGFTDTQYF
CDR3 DNA: TGTGCCAGCAGCTTAGCGGGCTTCACAGATACGCAGTATTTT

V gene: TRBV7-2
J gene: TRBJ1-1
CDR3 length: 15
D gene: -
clone size: -
CDR3 protein: CASSRGTTRNTEAFF
CDR3 DNA: TGTGCCAGCAGCCGGGGCACTACTAGGAACACTGAAGCTTTCTTT

V gene: TRBV18
J gene: TRBJ2-7
CDR3 length: 14
D gene: TRBD1
clone size: few
CDR3 protein: CASSSGTGGVEQYF
CDR3 DNA: TGTGCCAGCTCATCCGGGACAGGGGGCGTCGAGCAGTACTTC

V gene: TRBV5-4
J gene: TRBJ2-1
CDR3 length: 16
D gene: TRBD1
clone size: -
CDR3 protein: CASSPGVGQGVNEQFF
CDR3 DNA: TGTGCCAGCAGCCCTGGGGTTGGGCAGGGGGTCAATGAGCAGTTCTTC

V gene: TRBV3-1
J gene: TRBJ2-5
CDR3 length: 12
D gene: -
clone size: -
CDR3 protein: CASSQDVGTQYF
CDR3 DNA: TGTGCCAGCAGCCAAGATGTGGGGACCCAGTACTTC

V gene: TRBV29-1
J gene: TRBJ2-4
CDR3 length: 13
D gene: TRBD2
clone size: -
CDR3 protein: CSVEVGGENIQYF
CDR3 DNA: TGCAGCGTTGAAGTGGGAGGGGAAAACATTCAGTACTTC

V gene: TRBV4-2
J gene: TRBJ2-3
CDR3 length: 17
D gene: TRBD2
clone size: -
CDR3 protein: CASSQEVSGGIGDTQYF
CDR3 DNA: TGTGCCAGCAGCCAGGAGGTGAGCGGGGGGATTGGAGATACGCAGTATTTT

V gene: TRBV4-3
J gene: TRBJ2-1
CDR3 length: 15
D gene: -
clone size: -
CDR3 protein: CASSQDGQIHNEQFF
CDR3 DNA: TGCGCCAGCAGCCAAGATGGGCAGATACACAATGAGCAGTTCTTC

V gene: TRBV20-1
J gene: TRBJ2-7
CDR3 length: 14
D gene: TRBD2
clone size: few
CDR3 protein: CSARVLAGYSEQYF
CDR3 DNA: TGCAGTGCTAGAGTACTAGCGGGATACTCCGAGCAGTACTTC

V gene: TRBV12-3/TRBV12-4
J gene: TRBJ2-7
CDR3 length: 15
D gene: -
clone size: few
CDR3 protein: CASSSSWQGGYEQYF
CDR3 DNA: TGTGCCAGCAGTTCCTCGTGGCAGGGTGGCTACGAGCAGTACTTC

V gene: TRBV7-2
J gene: TRBJ2-7
CDR3 length: 16
D gene: TRBD2
clone size: -
CDR3 protein: CASIPSPQRGAYEQYF
CDR3 DNA: TGTGCCAGCATCCCATCCCCCCAGCGGGGGGCCTACGAGCAGTACTTC